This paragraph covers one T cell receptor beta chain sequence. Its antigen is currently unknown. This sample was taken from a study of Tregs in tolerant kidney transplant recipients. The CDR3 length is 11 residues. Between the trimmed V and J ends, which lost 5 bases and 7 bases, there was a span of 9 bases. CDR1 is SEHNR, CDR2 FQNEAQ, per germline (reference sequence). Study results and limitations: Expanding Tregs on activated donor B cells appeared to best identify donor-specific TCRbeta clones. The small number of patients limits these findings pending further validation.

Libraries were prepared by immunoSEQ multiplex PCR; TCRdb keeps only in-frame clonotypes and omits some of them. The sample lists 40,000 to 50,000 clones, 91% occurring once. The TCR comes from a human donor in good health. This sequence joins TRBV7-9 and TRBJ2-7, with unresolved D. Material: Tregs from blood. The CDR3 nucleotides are TGTGCCAGCAGCCCCCTCTTAGAGCAGTACTTC. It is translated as CASSPLLEQYF.